This entry lists 18 T cell receptor beta chains sequenced from one sample in a study of blood T cell repertoires in COVID-19. Produced via immunoSEQ multiplex PCR; TCRdb's table is partial and in-frame only. Altogether 100,000 to 150,000 clones are present, approximately 86% being singletons, with the ten largest covering approximately 10%. The sample was peripheral blood. These receptor sequences come from a woman in her 70s with COVID-19, enrolled during active disease.

The chain couples TRBV30 to TRBJ1-1, with D unresolved. Germline V gene lookup returns CDR1 GTSNPN and CDR2 SVGIG (reference sequence). The CDR3 runs to 13 residues. Trimming pared 0 bases from V and 1 base from J, leaving 6 bases between. The DNA of the CDR3 is TGTGCCTGGAGTGTACGACAGAACACTGAAGCTTTCTTT. It yields the protein CAWSVRQNTEAFF. Full variable domain (outside the CDR3, taken from reference TRBV30 and TRBJ1-1): SQTIHQWPATLVQPVGSPLSLECTVEGTSNPNLYWYRQAAGRGLQLLFYSVGIGQISSEVPQNLSASRPQDRQFILSSKKLLLSDSGFYLCAWSVRQNTEAFFGQGTRLTVV.

The rearrangement uses TRBV2 and TRBJ2-1; 8 bases are a match to TRBD2. Germline trimming cut 6 bases from V and 2 bases from J; bases unmatched to any gene: 6. This CDR3 has 15 amino acids. The V gene's germline CDR1 is SNHLY and CDR2 FYNNEI. The CDR3 nucleotides are TGTGCCAGCAGGGTAGCGGGGCCAACCTACAATGAGCAGTTCTTC. This sequence encodes CASRVAGPTYNEQFF.

The chain carries TRBV19 and TRBJ1-1; D is possibly TRBD1 (5 bases). Germline CDR1 and CDR2: LNHDA and SQIVND (reference sequence). V shed 6 bases and J shed 0 bases, with 11 bases lying between them. The CDR3 sequence is 14 residues long. The CDR3 nucleotides are TGTGCCAGTAGCCGACAGAACATGAACACTGAAGCTTTCTTT. Translation gives CASSRQNMNTEAFF.

V is TRBV7-2 and J is TRBJ2-7, with D possibly TRBD1 on 6 matching bases. This CDR3 comprises 14 residues. V lost 5 bases, J lost 0 bases, and 11 bases lay in between. The germline V gene has CDR1 SGHTA and CDR2 FQGNSA. CDR3 DNA sequence: TGTGCCAGCAGCCGGGACATTCTCTCCTACGAGCAGTACTTC. This translates into CASSRDILSYEQYF.

This clone was picked up a small number of times. V is TRBV27 and J is TRBJ2-5; 8 nucleotides match TRBD2. The ends lost 10 bases at V and 1 base at J; junction bases unmatched: 14. The CDR3 loop spans 16 amino acids. The germline CDR1 and CDR2 sequences are MNHEY and SMNVEV (reference sequence). CDR3 nucleotide sequence: TGTGCCACCCAGTCTTACCGGGGGGGCCCCCAAGAGACCCAGTACTTC. It codes for CATQSYRGGPQETQYF.

V usage is TRBV3-1 (or the pseudogene TRBV3-2) and J usage is TRBJ2-2; tentative D call: TRBD1 (5 bases). There are 15 residues in the CDR3. The germline V gene has CDR1 LGHDT and CDR2 YNNKEL (reference sequence). V was trimmed by 4 bases and J by 4 bases, leaving 13 bases between them. This CDR3 is CASSLRVRSTGELFF. The CDR3 DNA follows: TGTGCCAGCAGCCTCAGGGTCCGAAGCACCGGGGAGCTGTTTTTT.

This clone was counted a few times. The chain is built from TRBV9 and TRBJ1-2; D unresolved. CDR3 size: 13 residues. V dropped 4 bases and J dropped 8 bases, with 15 bases sitting between them. Germline V gives CDR1 SGDLS, CDR2 YYNGEE. CDR3 nucleotides: TGTGCCAGCAGCCCAAGTAGAAATGTAGGCTACACCTTC. Protein product: CASSPSRNVGYTF.

This clone has just a few counts. The chain is built from TRBV13 and TRBJ2-1; TRBD2 matches 9 bases. The CDR3 length is 15 residues. The V gene's germline CDR1 is PRHDT and CDR2 FYEKMQ (reference sequence). The junction had 4 bases not matched to a gene; V was cut back by 4 bases and J by 3 bases. The CDR3 loop reads CASSYSGGHYNEQFF. The CDR3 nucleotides are TGTGCCAGCAGCTATAGCGGGGGCCACTACAATGAGCAGTTCTTC.

The rearrangement uses TRBV18 and TRBJ2-2; 8 bases fit TRBD1. The CDR3 has 15 amino acids. The germline gives CDR1 KGHSH, CDR2 LQKENI. The junction had 5 bases not matched to a gene; V was cut back by 4 bases and J by 4 bases. The CDR3 nucleotides are TGTGCCAGCTCACTGGGACAGGCTGGCACCGGGGAGCTGTTTTTT. Translating it yields CASSLGQAGTGELFF.

The chain links TRBV19 to TRBJ1-5, with D perhaps matching TRBD1 (5 bases). This CDR3 is built from 15 residues. Looked up from germline, CDR1 is LNHDA and CDR2 is SQIVND (reference sequence). V dropped 1 base and J dropped 7 bases, with 14 bases sitting between them. Here the CDR3 reads CASSIARQGRQPQHF. The DNA for the CDR3 is TGTGCCAGTAGTATAGCCCGGCAGGGTAGGCAGCCCCAGCATTTT.

This clone is a singleton in its sample. The chain uses TRBV18 and TRBJ1-1; no firm D call. The CDR3 is 15 residues long. CDR1 is KGHSH and CDR2 is LQKENI in the germline V gene. The V and J ends lost 3 bases and 0 bases respectively, with 11 bases between them. The CDR3 coding sequence is TGTGCCAGCTCACCGCTACAGAGTATGAACACTGAAGCTTTCTTT. This sequence encodes CASSPLQSMNTEAFF.

This chain links TRBV6-5 with TRBJ2-5, with a possible D match to TRBD2 (6 bases). The V gene's germline CDR1 is MNHEY and CDR2 SVGAGI. Trimming removed 6 bases at V and 9 bases at J, with 17 bases between. The CDR3 loop spans 13 amino acids. As DNA, the CDR3 is TGTGCCAGCAGAGATGACCGGGACTCCCCCCAGTACTTC. Encoded protein: CASRDDRDSPQYF.

V and J are TRBV6-5 and TRBJ1-5, with D perhaps TRBD1 (5 bases). From germline, CDR1 is MNHEY and CDR2 SVGAGI. The CDR3 covers 14 residues. The V end lost 10 bases, the J end lost 0 bases, and 13 bases lay between the germline ends. This chain's CDR3 is CATNYRYSNQPQHF. The DNA of the CDR3 is TGTGCCACCAACTACAGGTATAGCAATCAGCCCCAGCATTTT.

The J gene is TRBJ2-1, the V gene TRBV7-9; 7 positions match TRBD1. This CDR3 comprises 16 residues. V shed 4 bases and J 1 base; nucleotides not matched to a gene: 7. In germline, CDR1 is SEHNR, CDR2 FQNEAQ (reference sequence). Written as DNA, the CDR3 is TGTGCCAGCAGCTCCCCCCGACAGGGATCCTACAATGAGCAGTTCTTC. Protein sequence: CASSSPRQGSYNEQFF.

V is TRBV5-6 and J is TRBJ1-4, with TRBD1 as a possible D gene (5 bases). The CDR3 has 15 amino acids. The germline gives CDR1 SGHDT, CDR2 YYEEEE. Between the trimmed V and J ends, which lost 7 bases and 6 bases, there was a span of 19 bases. CDR3 in amino acids: CASSRKGKGYEKLFF. CDR3 nucleotide sequence: TGTGCCAGCTCACGGAAGGGGAAGGGGTATGAAAAACTGTTTTTT.

This sequence joins TRBV19 and TRBJ2-7; possibly TRBD1 for D (6 bases). V shed 3 bases and J shed 7 bases, with 13 bases lying between them. The germline gives CDR1 LNHDA, CDR2 SQIVND (reference sequence). This CDR3 region has 13 residues. CDR3: CASSITGLGEQYF. CDR3 DNA sequence: TGTGCCAGTAGTATCACAGGGCTTGGAGAGCAGTACTTC.

The rearrangement joins TRBV11-3 to TRBJ2-5, with 10 bases lining up with TRBD1. The CDR3 is 14 amino acids. V shed 5 bases and J 5 bases; nucleotides not matched to a gene: 5. In germline, CDR1 is SGHNT, CDR2 YENEEA. The CDR3 here is CASSRDRGRETQYF. CDR3 coding DNA: TGTGCCAGCAGCCGGGACAGGGGACGGGAGACCCAGTACTTC.

This chain uses TRBV5-6 with TRBJ2-2; a weak D match, TRBD1 (5 bases). The CDR3 has 15 residues. The V and J ends lost 2 bases and 1 base respectively, with 9 bases between them. Germline V gene sequence: CDR1 SGHDT, CDR2 YYEEEE. CDR3 in DNA: TGTGCCAGCAGCTTTGCCAGGGAGAACACCGGGGAGCTGTTTTTT. This sequence encodes CASSFARENTGELFF.